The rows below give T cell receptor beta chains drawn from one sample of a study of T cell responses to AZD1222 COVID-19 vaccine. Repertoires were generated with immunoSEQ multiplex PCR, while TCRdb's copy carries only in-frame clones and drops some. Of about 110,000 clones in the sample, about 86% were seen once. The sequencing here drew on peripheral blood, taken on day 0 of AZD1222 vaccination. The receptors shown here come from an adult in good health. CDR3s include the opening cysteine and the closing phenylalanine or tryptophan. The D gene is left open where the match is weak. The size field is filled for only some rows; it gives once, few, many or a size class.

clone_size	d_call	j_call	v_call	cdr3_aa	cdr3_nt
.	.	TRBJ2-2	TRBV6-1	CASSDRGSRVGELFF	TGTGCCAGCAGTGATCGGGGTAGCCGGGTCGGGGAGCTGTTTTTT
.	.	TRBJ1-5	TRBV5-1	CASSSGANQPQHF	TGCGCCAGCAGCTCAGGGGCCAATCAGCCCCAGCATTTT
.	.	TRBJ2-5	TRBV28	CASRKQGMEETQYF	TGTGCCAGCAGGAAACAGGGAATGGAAGAGACCCAGTACTTC
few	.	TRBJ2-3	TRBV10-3	CATGDGSKEYTQYF	TGTGCCACGGGGGACGGGTCTAAAGAATATACGCAGTATTTT
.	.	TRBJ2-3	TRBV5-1	CASMDQLARTDTQYF	TGCGCCAGCATGGACCAACTTGCTCGCACAGATACGCAGTATTTT
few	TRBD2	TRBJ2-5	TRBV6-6	CASSQRDLDPETQYF	TGTGCCAGCAGTCAGCGGGACCTAGACCCGGAGACCCAGTACTTC
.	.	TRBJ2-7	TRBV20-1	CSARELYEQYF	TGCAGTGCTAGAGAGTTGTACGAGCAGTACTTC
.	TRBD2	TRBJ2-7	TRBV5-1	CASSLGGAGGHEQYF	TGCGCCAGCAGCTTGGGTGGCGCGGGAGGACACGAGCAGTACTTC
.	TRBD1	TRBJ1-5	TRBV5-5	CASSLGDRGNQPQHF	TGTGCCAGCAGCTTGGGGGACAGGGGTAATCAGCCCCAGCATTTT
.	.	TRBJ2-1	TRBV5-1	CASSYRRLSYNEQFF	TGCGCCAGCAGCTACCGACGCCTTTCCTACAATGAGCAGTTCTTC
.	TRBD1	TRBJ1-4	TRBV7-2	CASSSGDRPSGGEKLFF	TGTGCCAGCAGCAGCGGGGACAGGCCCTCCGGAGGGGAAAAACTGTTTTTT
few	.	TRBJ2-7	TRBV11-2	CASSRPTGPRSYEQYF	TGTGCCAGCAGCCGACCCACCGGGCCCCGTTCCTACGAGCAGTACTTC
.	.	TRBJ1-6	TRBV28	CASSSAEGVKPYNSPLHF	TGTGCCAGCAGTTCAGCCGAGGGGGTTAAGCCCTATAATTCACCCCTCCACTTT
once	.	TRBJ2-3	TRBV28	CATSTDTQYF	TGTGCCACCAGCACAGATACGCAGTATTTT
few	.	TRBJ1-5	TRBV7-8	CASSLERDQPQHF	TGTGCCAGCAGCTTAGAGAGGGATCAGCCCCAGCATTTT
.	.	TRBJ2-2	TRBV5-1	CASSSTANTGELFF	TGCGCCAGCAGCTCGACAGCGAACACCGGGGAGCTGTTTTTT
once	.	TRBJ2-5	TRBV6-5	CASSYGRETQYF	TGTGCCAGCAGTTACGGGCGAGAGACCCAGTACTTC
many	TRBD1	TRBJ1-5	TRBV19	CASSDRGQPQHF	TGTGCCAGTAGTGACAGGGGTCAGCCCCAGCATTTT
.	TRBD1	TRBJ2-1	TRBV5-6	CASSLSPLLQGAIYNEQFF	TGTGCCAGCAGCTTGTCCCCACTTTTACAGGGGGCAATCTACAATGAGCAGTTCTTC
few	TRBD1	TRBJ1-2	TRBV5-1	CASSLIGQAVGGGYTF	TGCGCCAGCAGCTTAATCGGACAGGCCGTAGGGGGTGGCTACACCTTC
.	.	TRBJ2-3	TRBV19	CASSTQDRDTQYF	TGTGCCAGTAGTACCCAGGACAGAGATACGCAGTATTTT
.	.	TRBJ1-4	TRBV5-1	CASSLSQRKEKLFF	TGCGCCAGCAGCTTGTCTCAACGTAAGGAAAAACTGTTTTTT
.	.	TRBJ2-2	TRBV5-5	CASSVVRTANTGELFF	TGTGCCAGCAGCGTGGTTAGGACCGCTAACACCGGGGAGCTGTTTTTT
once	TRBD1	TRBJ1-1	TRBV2	CASISETGGEAFF	TGTGCCAGCATCTCCGAAACAGGGGGCGAAGCTTTCTTT
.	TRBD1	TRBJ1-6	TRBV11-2	CASSLDQTGSGGSPLHF	TGTGCCAGCAGCTTAGACCAGACAGGTTCAGGGGGTTCACCCCTCCACTTT
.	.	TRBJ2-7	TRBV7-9	CASSLGGTSGSYEQYF	TGTGCCAGCAGCTTAGGGGGGACATCAGGTTCCTACGAGCAGTACTTC
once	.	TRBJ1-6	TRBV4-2	CASSQEHKNSPLHF	TGTGCCAGCAGCCAAGAACACAAAAATTCACCCCTCCACTTT
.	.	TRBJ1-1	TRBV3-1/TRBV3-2	CASSQDGGNTEAFF	TGTGCCAGCAGCCAAGATGGGGGGAACACTGAAGCTTTCTTT
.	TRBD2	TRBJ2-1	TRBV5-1	CASRETSGGYNEQFF	TGCGCCAGCAGAGAGACTAGCGGGGGATACAATGAGCAGTTCTTC
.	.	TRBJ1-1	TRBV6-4	CASRAEVNTEAFF	TGTGCCAGCAGGGCCGAAGTGAACACTGAAGCTTTCTTT
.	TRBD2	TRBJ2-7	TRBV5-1	CASSLGIGTSGVYEQYF	TGCGCCAGCAGCTTAGGGATAGGGACTAGTGGCGTCTACGAGCAGTACTTC
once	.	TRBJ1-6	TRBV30	CAWSGGQVGSPLHF	TGTGCCTGGAGTGGTGGCCAAGTTGGTTCACCCCTCCACTTT
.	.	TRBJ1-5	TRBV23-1	CASSQPPGEASSNQPQHF	TGCGCCAGCAGTCAACCCCCGGGAGAAGCGTCGAGCAATCAGCCCCAGCATTTT
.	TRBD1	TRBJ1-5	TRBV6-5	CASSSRQGAVEPQHF	TGTGCCAGCAGTAGTCGACAGGGGGCGGTTGAGCCCCAGCATTTT
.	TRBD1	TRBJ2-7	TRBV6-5	CASSYGTGDYEQYF	TGTGCCAGCAGTTACGGGACAGGGGACTACGAGCAGTACTTC
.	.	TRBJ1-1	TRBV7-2	CASSYRQFNTEAFF	TGTGCCAGCAGCTACAGACAATTCAACACTGAAGCTTTCTTT